This TCR beta chain was identified during a study of blood T cell repertoires in COVID-19. About the study: Material from acute and convalescent COVID-19 was sourced from the United States, Italy and Spain. T cells, B-cell-depleted T cells, or PBMCs supplied cDNA or gDNA.

The CDR3 sequence is 13 residues long. Germline V gives CDR1 SGHNT, CDR2 YENEEA. Trimming took 2 bases from V and 8 from J, leaving 11 bases between them. Original analysis: For nucleated cells, counts were estimated from reference gene primer amplification. The method was immunoSEQ multiplex PCR; TCRdb's version includes in-frame clones alone and lacks a portion of them. For V, J and clone size, that table is used; D and trimming come from the DNA. This repertoire shows fewer than 75,000 clones, under 85% found once; its top ten account for about 3.5%. The TCR was taken from a man aged 55 to 70 with acute or convalescent COVID-19. Sequencing used peripheral blood. The chain uses TRBV11-3 and TRBJ2-3; no clear D. The CDR3 loop reads CASSLTVFGTQYF. In DNA, the CDR3 is TGTGCCAGCAGCTTAACAGTTTTTGGTACGCAGTATTTT.